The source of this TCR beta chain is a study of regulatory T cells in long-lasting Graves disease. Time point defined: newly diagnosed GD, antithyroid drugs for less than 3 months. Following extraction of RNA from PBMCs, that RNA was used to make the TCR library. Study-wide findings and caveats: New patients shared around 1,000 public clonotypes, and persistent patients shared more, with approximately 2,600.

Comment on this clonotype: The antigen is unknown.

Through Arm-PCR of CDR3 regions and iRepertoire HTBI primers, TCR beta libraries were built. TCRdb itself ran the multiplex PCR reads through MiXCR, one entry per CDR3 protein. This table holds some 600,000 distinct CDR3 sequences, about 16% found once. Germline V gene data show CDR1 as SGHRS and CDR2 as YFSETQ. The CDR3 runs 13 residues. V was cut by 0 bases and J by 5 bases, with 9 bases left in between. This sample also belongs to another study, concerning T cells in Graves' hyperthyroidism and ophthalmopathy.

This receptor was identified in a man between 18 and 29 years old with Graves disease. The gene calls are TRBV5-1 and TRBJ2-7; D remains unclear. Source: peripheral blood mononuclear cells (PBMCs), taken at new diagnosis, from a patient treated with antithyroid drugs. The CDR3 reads CASSLGMPDEQYF. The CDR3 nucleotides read TGCGCCAGCAGCTTGGGGATGCCAGACGAGCAGTACTTC.